This TCR beta chain was obtained from a study of blood T cell repertoires in COVID-19. About the study: Both acute and convalescent COVID-19 samples were obtained from the United States, Italy and Spain.

In the study's own analysis: Nucleated cell number was recorded as an estimate derived from reference gene primer amplification. Clones were sequenced by immunoSEQ multiplex PCR, and TCRdb holds only the in-frame ones, with some missing. V, J and clone size reflect that table, while D and trimming were determined from the DNA. The data contain roughly 230,000 clones, under 90% of them singletons. Per the germline V gene, CDR1 is SEHNR and CDR2 is FQNEAQ (reference sequence). The trim removed 3 bases at V and 6 bases at J, leaving 3 bases unmatched. The CDR3 covers 14 residues. The rearrangement joins TRBV7-9 to TRBJ1-4; 8 bases are a match to TRBD1. The receptor was derived from a woman over 75 with acute or convalescent COVID-19. The sample consisted of peripheral blood. As DNA, the CDR3 is TGTGCCAGCAGCTTGCAGGGGGCGGATGAAAAACTGTTTTTT. Amino acids: CASSLQGADEKLFF.